This T cell receptor (beta chain) was retrieved from a study of read filtering for tumor transcriptome and immune sequencing. V lost 11 bases and J lost 5, with 16 bases in between. The CDR3 covers 13 residues. Germline V gene lookup returns CDR1 MNHNS and CDR2 SASEGT. This clonotype was seen repeatedly, ten times or more. From 350 to 500 ng of RNA, a library with molecular barcoded alpha/delta and beta/gamma adaptors was made. A single record per CDR3 protein comes from TCRdb applying MiXCR to the reads. The table lists around 140,000 distinct CDR3 sequences, approximately 13% of them singletons. This chain connects TRBV6-1 to TRBJ2-1; D is perhaps TRBD2 (6 bases). Sequenced: a population of CD138-negative cells sorted from bone marrow. The sequence was obtained from a donor at least 40 years old with multiple myeloma. Here the CDR3 DNA reads TGTGCCTCCGGGACTCCTAACAACAATGAGCAGTTCTTC. Its translation: CASGTPNNNEQFF.